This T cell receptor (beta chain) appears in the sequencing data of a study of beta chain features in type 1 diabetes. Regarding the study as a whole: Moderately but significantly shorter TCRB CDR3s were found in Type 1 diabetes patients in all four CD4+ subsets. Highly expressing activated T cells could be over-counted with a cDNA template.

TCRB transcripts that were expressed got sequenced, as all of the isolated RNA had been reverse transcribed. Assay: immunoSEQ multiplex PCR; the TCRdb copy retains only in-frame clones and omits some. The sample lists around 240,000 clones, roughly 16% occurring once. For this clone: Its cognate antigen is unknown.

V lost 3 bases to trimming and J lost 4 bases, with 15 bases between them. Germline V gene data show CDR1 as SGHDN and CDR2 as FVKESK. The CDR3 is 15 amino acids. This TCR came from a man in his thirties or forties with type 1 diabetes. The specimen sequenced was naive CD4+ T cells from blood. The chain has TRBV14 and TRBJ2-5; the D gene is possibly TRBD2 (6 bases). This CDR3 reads CASSQHRRARETQYF. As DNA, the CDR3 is TGTGCCAGCAGCCAGCATAGGAGGGCCAGAGAGACCCAGTACTTC.